The text below deals with one T cell receptor (beta chain). Its antigen is not yet known. One base away there is no much larger clone; base qualities are not given. This entry is derived from a study of blood T cell repertoires in COVID-19 (dated by TCRdb to 2019 to 2021). Background for the entire study: Samples covering the acute and convalescent phases of COVID-19 were provided by collaborators in the United States, Italy and Spain. The material from the prospective study consisted of cDNA or gDNA derived from T cells, B-cell-depleted T cells, or PBMCs. Deeply sampled blood TCRbeta repertoires from subjects exposed to, actively infected with, or recovered from COVID-19 were included in the dataset. The repertoires were made available in a free public database intended to serve as a resource for research on the immune response to SARS-CoV-2. Samples came from the ongoing ImmuneRACE study (first 160 participants) plus 1,254 subjects from 6 global collaborators. Nearly every sample came with metadata listing a de-identified subject ID, COVID-19 status, age in years and sex. Where available, HLA class I and class II types were obtained from metadata supplied by the sample provider rather than from assay-based typing. Results the study describes overall, beyond this receptor: The quantity of clinical and demographic metadata differed by source and by participant and was supplied without curation.

In the germline V gene, CDR1 corresponds to MDHEN and CDR2 to SYDVKM. Inclusive of the bounding cysteine and phenylalanine, the CDR3 is 11 residues long. Just CDR3 DNA is preserved here, 33 bases in frame from base 1. TCRbeta CDR3 regions were amplified from genomic DNA using the immunoSEQ Assay, a bias-controlled multiplex PCR. The original methods were these. The number of nucleated cells in each sample was estimated from the amplification of reference gene primers within the assay. Sequence reads were collapsed and filtered to measure the absolute abundance of every unique TCRbeta CDR3 rearrangement. Productive Simpson clonality was computed per sample as the square root of Simpson's diversity index over productive rearrangements. TCRdb retrieved this table from immuneACCESS and kept in-frame rearrangements only. Not all clones are present; in checked studies, unresolved V genes account for under half, and no reason is known for the remainder. From that table come the V and J calls and clone size; the DNA was used to work out D and trimming. The sample table shows 200,000 to 300,000 clones, and approximately 86% are seen once. Roughly 4.9% of the sample is held by the ten biggest clonotypes.

At one collaborating source in Seattle, patients were enrolled during active infection and were followed longitudinally through the course of disease. Whole blood was collected in K2EDTA tubes by collaborating institutions according to the institutions' own protocols. For TCRbeta analysis, collaborators shipped samples in one of three forms: frozen whole blood, isolated PBMCs, or DNA extracted from either of those sample types. Recombination joined TRBV28 with TRBJ1-4, with the D gene not clear enough to name. This sequence was found in a woman in her fifties or sixties with COVID-19, enrolled during active disease. The sample taken for sequencing was peripheral blood. The bases read TGTGGAGTCAGAGGGTTTGAAAAACTGTTTTTT. This is translated as CGVRGFEKLFF. Where the CDR3 stops, the reference TRBV28 and TRBJ1-4 genes take over; the full variable domain is DVKVTQSSRYLVKRTGEKVFLECVQDMDHENMFWYRQDPGLGLRLIYFSYDVKMKEKGDIPEGYSVSREKKERFSLILESASTNQTSMYLCGVRGFEKLFFGSGTQLSVL.